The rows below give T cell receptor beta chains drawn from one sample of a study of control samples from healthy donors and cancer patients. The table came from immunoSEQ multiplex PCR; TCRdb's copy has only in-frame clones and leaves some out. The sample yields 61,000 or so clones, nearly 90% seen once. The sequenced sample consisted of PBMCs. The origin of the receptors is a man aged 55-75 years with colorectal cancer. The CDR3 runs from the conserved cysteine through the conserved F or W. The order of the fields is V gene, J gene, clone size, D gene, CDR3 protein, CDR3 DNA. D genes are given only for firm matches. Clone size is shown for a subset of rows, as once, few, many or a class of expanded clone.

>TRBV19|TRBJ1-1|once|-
CASSLGWGNTEAFF
TGTGCCAGTAGTCTAGGGTGGGGTAACACTGAAGCTTTCTTT
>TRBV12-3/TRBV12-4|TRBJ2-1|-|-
CASSRLNEQFF
TGTGCCAGCAGCCGTTTGAATGAGCAGTTCTTC
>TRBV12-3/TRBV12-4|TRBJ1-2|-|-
CASSLSITYGYTF
TGTGCCAGCAGTTTGTCGATCACTTATGGCTACACCTTC
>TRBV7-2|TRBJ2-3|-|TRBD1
CASTPRGRGRHTQYF
TGTGCCAGCACCCCCCGGGGCAGGGGGCGACATACGCAGTATTTT
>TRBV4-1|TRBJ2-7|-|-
CASSQEPGGLIYEQYF
TGCGCCAGCAGCCAAGAGCCCGGGGGGCTCATCTACGAGCAGTACTTC
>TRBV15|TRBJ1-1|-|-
CATSNDAPGVAFF
TGTGCCACCAGCAACGACGCTCCCGGCGTGGCTTTCTTT
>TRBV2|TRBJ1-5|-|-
CASRGDRLGNQPQHF
TGTGCCAGCAGGGGCGACAGGTTGGGCAATCAGCCCCAGCATTTT
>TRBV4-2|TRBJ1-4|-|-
CASSQSRGQPNEKLFF
TGTGCCAGCAGCCAATCCCGAGGACAGCCGAATGAAAAACTGTTTTTT
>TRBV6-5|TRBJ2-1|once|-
CASSSVYNEQFF
TGTGCCAGCAGTTCAGTATACAATGAGCAGTTCTTC
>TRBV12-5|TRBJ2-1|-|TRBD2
CASEIAGGRNEQFF
TGTGCTAGTGAAATAGCGGGGGGGCGTAATGAGCAGTTCTTC
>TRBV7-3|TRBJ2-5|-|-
CASSYRERETQYF
TGTGCCAGCAGCTACCGGGAGAGGGAGACCCAGTACTTC
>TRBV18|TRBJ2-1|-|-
CASSPPRGSGSYNEQFF
TGTGCCAGCTCACCACCCCGAGGTAGCGGATCCTACAATGAGCAGTTCTTC
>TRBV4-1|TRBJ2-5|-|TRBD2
CASSQGLSQQGETQYF
TGCGCCAGCAGCCAGGGACTATCCCAGCAGGGAGAGACCCAGTACTTC
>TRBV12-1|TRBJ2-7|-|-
CASSAGLAGGPDEQYF
TGTGCCAGCAGCGCCGGACTAGCGGGGGGGCCGGACGAGCAGTACTTC
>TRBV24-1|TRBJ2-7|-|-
CATSDSAISYEQYF
TGTGCCACCAGTGATTCGGCCATTTCCTACGAGCAGTACTTC
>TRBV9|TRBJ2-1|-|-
CASNTPDNEQFF
TGTGCCAGCAACACTCCGGACAATGAGCAGTTCTTC
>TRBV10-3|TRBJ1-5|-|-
CATSDGYSNQPQHF
TGTGCCACCTCGGACGGTTATAGCAATCAGCCCCAGCATTTT
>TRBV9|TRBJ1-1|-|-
CASSASTLNTEAFF
TGTGCCAGCAGCGCGTCCACCTTGAACACTGAAGCTTTCTTT
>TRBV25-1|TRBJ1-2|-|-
CASRGVWRAYYGYTF
TGTGCCAGCAGAGGGGTGTGGAGGGCCTACTATGGCTACACCTTC
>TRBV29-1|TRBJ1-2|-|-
CSVAQRASYGYTF
TGCAGCGTTGCTCAAAGGGCTTCCTATGGCTACACCTTC
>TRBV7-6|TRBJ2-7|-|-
CASSLVPDSSYEQYF
TGTGCCAGCAGCTTAGTCCCGGACAGCTCCTACGAGCAGTACTTC
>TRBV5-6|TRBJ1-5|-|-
CASSYWGGQPQHF
TGTGCCAGCAGCTATTGGGGGGGTCAGCCCCAGCATTTT
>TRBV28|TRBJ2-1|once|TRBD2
CASSRTSGGRGGVF
TGTGCCAGCAGCCGTACTAGCGGGGGGCGCGGGGGAGTCTTC
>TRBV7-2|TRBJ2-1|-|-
CASSLVGFGDEQFF
TGTGCCAGCAGCTTAGTAGGGTTCGGGGATGAGCAGTTCTTC
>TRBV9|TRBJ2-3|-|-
CASSRQDTQYF
TGTGCCAGCAGCCGCCAGGATACGCAGTATTTT
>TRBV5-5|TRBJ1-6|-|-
CASSLGHYNSPPHF
TGTGCCAGCAGCCTCGGACATTATAATTCACCCCCCCACTTT
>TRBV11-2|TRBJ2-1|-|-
CASSLDTGNEQFF
TGTGCCAGCAGCTTAGATACGGGCAATGAGCAGTTCTTC
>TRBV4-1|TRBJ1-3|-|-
CASSQEGGSGNTIYF
TGCGCCAGCAGCCAAGAGGGCGGCTCTGGAAACACCATATATTTT
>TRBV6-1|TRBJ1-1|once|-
CASSEAAGKAFF
TGTGCCAGCAGTGAAGCGGCAGGGAAAGCTTTCTTT
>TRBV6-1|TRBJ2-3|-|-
CASSWTETSTDTQYF
TGTGCCAGCAGTTGGACAGAGACTAGCACAGATACGCAGTATTTT
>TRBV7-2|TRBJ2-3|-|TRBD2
CASSYPPGRARTDTQYF
TGTGCCAGCAGCTATCCGCCGGGGAGGGCCCGCACAGATACGCAGTATTTT
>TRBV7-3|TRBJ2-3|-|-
CASSLTAPRTPDTQYF
TGTGCCAGCAGCTTAACCGCTCCTCGGACCCCAGATACGCAGTATTTT
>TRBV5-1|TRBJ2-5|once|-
CASSLEGPGIWSSGETQYF
TGCGCCAGCAGCTTGGAGGGGCCAGGCATTTGGTCGAGCGGAGAGACCCAGTACTTC
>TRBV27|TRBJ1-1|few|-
CASSRKGQNTEAFF
TGTGCCAGCAGCAGGAAGGGACAGAACACTGAAGCTTTCTTT
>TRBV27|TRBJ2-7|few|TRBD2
CASSNIAGGTHEQYF
TGTGCCAGCAGTAATATAGCGGGGGGTACCCACGAGCAGTACTTC
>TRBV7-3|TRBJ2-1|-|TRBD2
CASSPGLAYNEQFF
TGTGCCAGCAGCCCCGGACTAGCGTACAATGAGCAGTTCTTC
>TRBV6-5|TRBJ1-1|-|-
CASKSGMNTEAFF
TGTGCCAGCAAGAGCGGCATGAACACTGAAGCTTTCTTT
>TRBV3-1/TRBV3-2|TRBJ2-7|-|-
CASSQETRGDEQYF
TGTGCCAGCAGCCAAGAAACCAGGGGTGACGAGCAGTACTTC
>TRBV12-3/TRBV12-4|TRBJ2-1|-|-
CASSFGFNEQFF
TGTGCCAGCAGTTTCGGCTTCAATGAGCAGTTCTTC
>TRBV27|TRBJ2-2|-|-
CASGGGGGSGELFF
TGTGCCAGCGGAGGGGGAGGAGGGAGCGGGGAGCTGTTTTTT
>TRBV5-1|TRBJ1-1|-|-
CASSRLGGETEAFF
TGCGCCAGCAGCCGCCTGGGGGGCGAAACTGAAGCTTTCTTT
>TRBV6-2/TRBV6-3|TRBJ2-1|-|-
CASSANLRGGRGDEQFF
TGTGCCAGCAGTGCCAACCTGAGGGGGGGCCGTGGGGATGAGCAGTTCTTC
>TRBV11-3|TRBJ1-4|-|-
CASGGFTNEKLFF
TGTGCCAGCGGGGGTTTCACTAATGAAAAACTGTTTTTT
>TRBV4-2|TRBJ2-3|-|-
CASSQDRPHTDTQYF
TGTGCCAGCAGCCAAGATAGGCCTCACACAGATACGCAGTATTTT
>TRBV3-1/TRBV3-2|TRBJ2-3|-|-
CASSNPMTESTDTQYF
TGTGCCAGCAGCAATCCAATGACTGAGAGCACAGATACGCAGTATTTT
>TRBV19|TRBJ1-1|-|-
CASSIQDYTEAFF
TGTGCCAGTAGTATCCAGGACTACACTGAAGCTTTCTTT
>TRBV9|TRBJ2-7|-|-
CASSTRAGYEQYF
TGTGCCAGCAGCACGCGGGCTGGCTACGAGCAGTACTTC
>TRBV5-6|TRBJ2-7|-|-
CASSPLNSLGIYEQYF
TGTGCCAGCAGCCCCTTAAACAGCCTAGGGATCTACGAGCAGTACTTC
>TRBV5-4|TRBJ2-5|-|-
CASSLMEQAQETQYF
TGTGCCAGCAGCTTGATGGAACAGGCCCAAGAGACCCAGTACTTC
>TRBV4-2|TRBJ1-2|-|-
CASSQAGRQNGYTF
TGTGCCAGCAGCCAAGCAGGGCGCCAGAATGGCTACACCTTC
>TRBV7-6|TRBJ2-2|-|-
CASSITGNTGELFF
TGTGCCAGCAGTATCACAGGGAATACCGGGGAGCTGTTTTTT
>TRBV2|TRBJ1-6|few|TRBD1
CASRQGASNSPLHF
TGTGCCAGCAGACAGGGGGCCTCTAATTCACCCCTCCACTTT
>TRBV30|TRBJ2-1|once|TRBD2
CAWSVLGLAAYNEQFF
TGTGCCTGGAGTGTACTAGGACTAGCGGCCTACAATGAGCAGTTCTTC